Each of the 19 T cell receptor beta chains below was sequenced from the same sample in a study of blood T cell repertoires in COVID-19. The table came from immunoSEQ multiplex PCR; TCRdb's copy has only in-frame clones and leaves some out. The data show 150,000 to 200,000 clones, roughly 87% seen once. Sequences were obtained from PBMCs or T cells enriched from blood (not recorded which). All receptors come from a human donor with acute COVID-19. The donor label of this sample is uncertain.

The V call is TRBV2, the J call TRBJ2-7; a weak D match, TRBD2 (5 bases). V was shortened by 7 bases and J by 1 base, with 8 bases between the two germline ends. CDR1 and CDR2 (germline): SNHLY, FYNNEI. The CDR3 loop spans 12 amino acids. CDR3 sequence reads: CASTSPSYEQYF. The CDR3 DNA reads as TGTGCCAGCACTAGCCCTTCCTACGAGCAGTACTTC.

This clone appeared once. The chain carries TRBV3-1 (or the pseudogene TRBV3-2) and TRBJ2-3; D is undetermined. The CDR3 totals 15 residues. V gave up 4 bases and J gave up 1 base, with 12 bases separating them. Germline loops: CDR1 LGHDT, CDR2 YNNKEL (reference sequence). CDR3 loop: CASSPLSEGTDTQYF. CDR3 bases: TGTGCCAGCAGCCCTCTTTCAGAGGGCACAGATACGCAGTATTTT.

The V call is TRBV4-3, the J call TRBJ2-3; 9 bases map to TRBD2. Germline lookup yields CDR1 LGHNA and CDR2 YSLEER. This CDR3 has 16 amino acids. Unmatched junction bases numbered 8, after V lost 1 base and J lost 6 bases. In nucleotides, the CDR3 is TGCGCCAGCAGCCAAGCCACTAGCGGGTTGGGGGATACGCAGTATTTT. Protein: CASSQATSGLGDTQYF.

The chain recombines TRBV6-5 with TRBJ2-2; possible D gene TRBD1, 5 bases. This CDR3 is built from 13 residues. Germline assignment: CDR1 MNHEY and CDR2 SVGAGI. Trimming pared 11 bases from V and 2 bases from J, leaving 12 bases between. The DNA of the CDR3 is TGTGCCCAAAGGGGCCAAAACACCGGGGAGCTGTTTTTT. Encoded protein: CAQRGQNTGELFF.

The chain employs TRBV7-8 and TRBJ2-7, with 7 bases aligning to TRBD1. This CDR3 contains 16 residues. J was trimmed by 4 bases and V by 5 bases; bases with no gene match: 14. In germline, CDR1 is SGHVS, CDR2 FQNEAQ. The CDR3 is CASSRTGTESSYEQYF. Here the CDR3 DNA reads TGTGCCAGCAGCAGGACCGGGACAGAGTCCAGTTACGAGCAGTACTTC.

The gene calls are TRBV25-1 and TRBJ1-3, with 8 bases that match TRBD1. J was trimmed by 4 bases and V by 4 bases; bases with no gene match: 6. This CDR3 region has 15 residues. Germline-derived CDR1 and CDR2 are MGHDK and SYGVNS. In nucleotides, the CDR3 is TGTGCCAGCAGTGCACTCCGGGACAGGGGAAACACCATATATTTT. The encoded protein is CASSALRDRGNTIYF.

This rearrangement joins TRBV11-2 to TRBJ1-5; no clear D gene. V lost 1 base and J 4 bases, leaving 8 bases between the germline ends. The CDR3 is 14 amino acids. Per germline, CDR1 SGHAT and CDR2 FQNNGV. The CDR3 reads CASSLGRVNQPQHF. As DNA, the CDR3 is TGTGCCAGCAGCTTAGGGAGGGTTAATCAGCCCCAGCATTTT.

This sequence joins TRBV19 and TRBJ1-1, with TRBD1 identical over 7 bases. The CDR3 consists of 11 residues. Trimming cost V 4 bases and J 14 bases; bases outside gene matches: 7. Germline loops: CDR1 LNHDA, CDR2 SQIVND (reference sequence). CDR3 protein: CASSTSGGSFF. The CDR3 region has the DNA TGTGCCAGTAGTACCTCAGGGGGGAGCTTCTTT. Looking up the rest from reference TRBV19 and TRBJ1-1 gives the full variable domain: DGGITQSPKYLFRKEGQNVTLSCEQNLNHDAMYWYRQDPGQGLRLIYYSQIVNDFQKGDIAEGYSVSREKKESFPLTVTSAQKNPTAFYLCASSTSGGSFFGQGTRLTVV.

This chain joins TRBV10-2 and TRBJ2-1, with no clear D. The V end lost 6 bases, the J end lost 2 bases, and 8 bases lay between the germline ends. From germline, CDR1 is WSHSY and CDR2 SAAADI. CDR3 length: 13 amino acids. CDR3 DNA: TGCGCCAGCAGCCTTGGCACCTACAATGAGCAGTTCTTC. This translates into CASSLGTYNEQFF.

The CDR3 DNA reads TGTGCCAGCAGTTTTGTGTTTGGAAACAGTGAGCAGTTCTTC. Amino acids: CASSFVFGNSEQFF. The gene calls are TRBV27 and TRBJ2-1; D is unclear. There are 14 residues in the CDR3. Per the germline V gene, CDR1 is MNHEY and CDR2 is SMNVEV (reference sequence). Between the trimmed V and J ends, which lost 3 bases and 9 bases, there was a span of 15 bases.

The chain has TRBV9 and TRBJ1-6; D remains unclear. Trimming took 0 bases from V and 7 from J, leaving 5 bases between them. The germline V gene has CDR1 SGDLS and CDR2 YYNGEE. The length of the CDR3 is 13 residues. The CDR3 loop is CASSVEPNSPLHF. For the CDR3, the DNA is TGTGCCAGCAGCGTAGAGCCAAATTCACCCCTCCACTTT.

The chain joins TRBV11-3 to TRBJ1-1; D is unclear. This CDR3 comprises 13 residues. The V gene lost 2 bases and the J gene lost 3 bases, with 7 bases spanning the gap. The germline V gene encodes CDR1 SGHNT and CDR2 YENEEA. The CDR3 loop is CASSLQEDTEAFF. The CDR3 coding sequence is TGTGCCAGCAGCTTACAGGAGGACACTGAAGCTTTCTTT.

This clone was observed a few times. The rearrangement links TRBV19 to TRBJ2-5, with a weak D call TRBD1 (6 bases). CDR1 is LNHDA and CDR2 is SQIVND in the germline V gene (reference sequence). CDR3 length equals 15 residues. V lost 4 bases and J lost 4, with 16 bases in between. In DNA form, the CDR3 reads TGTGCCAGTAGTAACGTCCAGGGGCAGGGAGAGACCCAGTACTTC. Translating it yields CASSNVQGQGETQYF.

This chain links TRBV29-1 with TRBJ2-3, with TRBD2 identical over 9 bases. Germline loops: CDR1 SQVTM, CDR2 ANQGSEA. This CDR3 has 16 amino acids. The V and J ends lost 0 bases and 4 bases, in that order; junction bases with no gene match: 8. This chain's CDR3 is CSVEDRGGAHSDTQYF. The CDR3 DNA is TGCAGCGTTGAAGATCGCGGGGGGGCCCACTCAGATACGCAGTATTTT.

The V gene is TRBV12-5, the J gene TRBJ2-1; D is perhaps TRBD1 (6 bases). V was cut by 3 bases and J by 5 bases, with 14 bases left in between. CDR3 size: 15 residues. Germline CDR1 and CDR2: LGHNT and FRNRAP. The CDR3 protein is CASGFGAGVHNEQFF. CDR3 bases: TGTGCTAGTGGTTTTGGGGCAGGGGTCCACAATGAGCAGTTCTTC.

This clone has ten or more counts. This sequence joins TRBV6-1 and TRBJ1-2; D is undetermined. This CDR3 has 13 amino acids. The V end lost 1 base, the J end lost 3 bases, and 6 bases lay between the germline ends. CDR1 MNHNS and CDR2 SASEGT come from the germline V gene. CDR3 protein: CASSEGPYYGYTF. Written as DNA, the CDR3 is TGTGCCAGCAGTGAAGGGCCGTACTATGGCTACACCTTC.

The chain employs TRBV29-1 and TRBJ1-2; no firm D call. Trimming took off 6 bases at V and 14 bases at J, with 19 bases between the two ends. The V gene's germline CDR1 is SQVTM and CDR2 ANQGSEA. The CDR3 is 11 residues long. CDR3 nucleotides: TGCAGCGTGGAACCGGGAAGGGCAGGAACCTTC. It specifies CSVEPGRAGTF. Looking up the rest from reference TRBV29-1 and TRBJ1-2 gives the full variable domain: SAVISQKPSRDICQRGTSLTIQCQVDSQVTMMFWYRQQPGQSLTLIATANQGSEATYESGFVIDKFPISRPNLTFSTLTVSNMSPEDSSIYLCSVEPGRAGTFGSGTRLTVV.

The CDR3 DNA follows: TGTGCCAGCAGTACCAGGGGGCGCGATCAGCCCCAGCATTTT. Protein: CASSTRGRDQPQHF. The chain uses TRBV27 and TRBJ1-5; 8 positions agree with TRBD1. V was pared by 5 bases and J by 5 bases, with 5 bases of the junction left unmatched. The CDR3 consists of 14 residues. CDR1 is MNHEY and CDR2 is SMNVEV in the germline V gene (reference sequence).

The chain recombines TRBV27 with TRBJ2-7; D remains unclear. CDR1 MNHEY and CDR2 SMNVEV come from the germline V gene (reference sequence). The V and J ends lost 4 bases and 3 bases respectively, with 7 bases between them. CDR3 length: 12 amino acids. The CDR3 coding sequence is TGTGCCAGCAGTTCCCCCAGCTACGAGCAGTACTTC. Translation: CASSSPSYEQYF.